This entry lists 11 T cell receptor beta chains sequenced from one sample in a study of blood T cell repertoires in COVID-19. Generated by immunoSEQ multiplex PCR, the TCRdb table keeps only in-frame clones and is missing some. The top ten hold about 4.9% of the sample, which has tens of thousands of clones, about nine tenths seen once. The specimen was peripheral blood. These receptors came from a human donor in a cohort sampled during active COVID-19.

The rearrangement uses TRBV27 and TRBJ2-7; 7 bases match TRBD2. Per germline, CDR1 MNHEY and CDR2 SMNVEV (reference sequence). V gave up 5 bases and J gave up 2 bases; unmatched junction bases: 9. CDR3 length: 15 residues. The CDR3 loop is CASSLLPSGAYEQYF. As DNA, the CDR3 is TGTGCCAGCAGTCTCCTCCCTAGCGGTGCCTACGAGCAGTACTTC.

The table lists this clone with a count of one. The V and J genes are TRBV11-3 and TRBJ2-3; 8 nucleotides line up with TRBD2. V lost 1 base to trimming and J lost 3 bases; unmatched junction nucleotides: 3. This CDR3 region has 15 residues. The germline V gene has CDR1 SGHNT and CDR2 YENEEA. The CDR3 sequence: CASSLGGRWTDTQYF. The CDR3 nucleotides read TGTGCCAGCAGCTTAGGCGGGAGGTGGACAGATACGCAGTATTTT.

V is TRBV7-2 and J is TRBJ2-5; D is perhaps TRBD1 (5 bases). CDR1 and CDR2 from the germline V gene are SGHTA and FQGNSA. The CDR3 extends over 16 amino acids. The ends were cut back, 1 base at V and 2 bases at J, with 14 bases in the middle. This CDR3 reads CASSLGGPTLQETQYF. The CDR3 DNA is TGTGCCAGCAGCTTAGGGGGCCCGACCTTACAAGAGACCCAGTACTTC.

V is TRBV28 and J is TRBJ1-6; D perhaps matches TRBD1 (5 bases). This CDR3 contains 12 residues. Germline-derived CDR1 and CDR2 are MDHEN and SYDVKM. The V end was cut by 5 bases, the J end by 13 bases, with 12 bases between. CDR3 amino acids: CASSGPRGPLHF. The CDR3 region has the DNA TGTGCCAGCAGTGGGCCACGGGGGCCCCTCCACTTT.

The chain carries TRBV28 and TRBJ2-7; 7 positions agree with TRBD2. V lost 5 bases to trimming and J lost 1 base; unmatched junction nucleotides: 8. The CDR3 extends over 15 amino acids. Germline V CDR1 and CDR2: MDHEN, SYDVKM. The CDR3, as DNA: TGTGCCAGCAGTCTGGCGGGGAGGGTGTCCTACGAGCAGTACTTC. It is translated as CASSLAGRVSYEQYF.

The rearrangement links TRBV7-6 to TRBJ2-1; 13 bases fit TRBD2. The germline gives CDR1 SGHVS, CDR2 FNYEAQ. The CDR3 loop spans 18 amino acids. V gave up 1 base and J gave up 1 base; unmatched junction bases: 4. The CDR3 DNA sequence: TGTGCCAGCAGCTTAGAACTAGCGGGAGGGTGGTCCTACAATGAGCAGTTCTTC. It specifies CASSLELAGGWSYNEQFF.

The CDR3 region has the DNA TGTGCCAGCAGCCGGCAAACTAACTATGGCTACACCTTC. Translation gives CASSRQTNYGYTF. The genes are TRBV14 and TRBJ1-2; no reliable D call. Germline-derived CDR1 and CDR2 are SGHDN and FVKESK. The CDR3 length is 13 residues. With 4 bases removed from V and 0 bases from J, the gap between germline ends came to 6 bases.

The chain's CDR3 is CASSFSSGQNSYEQYF. CDR3 coding DNA: TGCGCCAGCAGCTTTTCTAGCGGCCAGAACTCCTACGAGCAGTACTTC. The J gene is TRBJ2-7, the V gene TRBV5-1; 7 nucleotides agree with TRBD2. Germline V gene data show CDR1 as SGHRS and CDR2 as YFSETQ. The ends lost 2 bases at V and 0 bases at J; junction bases unmatched: 8. The CDR3 runs to 16 residues.

This clone was recorded only once. The chain joins TRBV6-2 or TRBV6-3 to TRBJ1-4; 8 positions agree with TRBD1. The CDR3 contains 16 residues. The V gene's germline CDR1 is MNHEY and CDR2 SVGEGT. V shed 6 bases and J 4 bases; nucleotides not matched to a gene: 10. This CDR3 is CASSRTGKRSNEKLFF. In DNA form, the CDR3 reads TGTGCCAGCAGCCGGACAGGGAAGCGGAGTAATGAAAAACTGTTTTTT.

This clone is a singleton in its sample. V gene TRBV19 combines with J gene TRBJ1-2; D is possibly TRBD1 (6 bases). The CDR3 covers 14 residues. Germline loops: CDR1 LNHDA, CDR2 SQIVND (reference sequence). V lost 11 bases to trimming and J lost 1 base, with 17 bases between them. The CDR3 sequence is CASGHRAHNYGYTF. CDR3 bases: TGTGCCTCGGGACACAGGGCCCATAACTATGGCTACACCTTC. The variable domain in full, completed from reference TRBV19 and TRBJ1-2, reads DGGITQSPKYLFRKEGQNVTLSCEQNLNHDAMYWYRQDPGQGLRLIYYSQIVNDFQKGDIAEGYSVSREKKESFPLTVTSAQKNPTAFYLCASGHRAHNYGYTFGSGTRLTVV.

The V gene is TRBV5-1, the J gene TRBJ2-1; 7 positions agree with TRBD2. V dropped 2 bases and J dropped 2; count of bases not matched to a gene: 4. There are 15 residues in the CDR3. Germline V CDR1 and CDR2: SGHRS, YFSETQ. The CDR3 bases are TGCGCCAGCAGCTTAGAAGCGGGGACCTACAATGAGCAGTTCTTC. The encoded protein is CASSLEAGTYNEQFF.